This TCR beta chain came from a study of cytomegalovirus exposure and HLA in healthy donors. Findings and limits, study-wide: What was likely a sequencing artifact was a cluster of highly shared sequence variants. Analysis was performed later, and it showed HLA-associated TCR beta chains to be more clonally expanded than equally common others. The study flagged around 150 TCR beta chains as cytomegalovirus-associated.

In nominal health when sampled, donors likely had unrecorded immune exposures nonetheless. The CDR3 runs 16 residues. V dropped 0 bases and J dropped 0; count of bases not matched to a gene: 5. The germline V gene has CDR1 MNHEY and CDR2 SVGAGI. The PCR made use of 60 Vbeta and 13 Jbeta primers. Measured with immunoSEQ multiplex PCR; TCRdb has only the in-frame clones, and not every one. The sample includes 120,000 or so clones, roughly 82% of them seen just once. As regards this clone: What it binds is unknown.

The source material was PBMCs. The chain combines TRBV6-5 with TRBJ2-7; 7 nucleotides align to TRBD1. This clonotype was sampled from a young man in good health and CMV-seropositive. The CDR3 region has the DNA TGTGCCAGCAGTTACTCTTTGGGGACAGCCTCCTACGAGCAGTACTTC. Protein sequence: CASSYSLGTASYEQYF.